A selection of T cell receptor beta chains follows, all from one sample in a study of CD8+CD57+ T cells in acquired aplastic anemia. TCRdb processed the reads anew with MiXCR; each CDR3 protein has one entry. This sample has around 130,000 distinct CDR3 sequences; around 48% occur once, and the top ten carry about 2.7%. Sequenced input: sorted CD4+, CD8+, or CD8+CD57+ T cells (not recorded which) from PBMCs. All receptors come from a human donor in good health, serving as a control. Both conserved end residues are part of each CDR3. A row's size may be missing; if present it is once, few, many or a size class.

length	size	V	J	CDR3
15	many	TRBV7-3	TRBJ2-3	CASSLGGDPPDTQYF
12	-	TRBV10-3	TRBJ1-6	CAISGYDSPLHF
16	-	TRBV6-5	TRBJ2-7	CASSYSSGTDSYEQYF
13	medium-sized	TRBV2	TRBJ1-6	CASSDSGLGPLHF
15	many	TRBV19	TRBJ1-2	CASNPSRRGLYGYTF
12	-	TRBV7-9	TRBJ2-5	CASSFYQETQYF
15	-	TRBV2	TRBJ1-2	CASPWGGTVAYGYTF
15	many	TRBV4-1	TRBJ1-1	CASSLGYRGRTEAFF
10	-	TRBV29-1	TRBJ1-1	CSVGGTEAFF
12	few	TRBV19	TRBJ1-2	CASRPGEYGYTF
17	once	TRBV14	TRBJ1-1	CASSQDGRSGRNTEAFF
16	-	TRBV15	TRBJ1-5	CATSSKPGQGNQPQHF
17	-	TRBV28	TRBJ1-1	CASSLSPGGRMNTEAFF
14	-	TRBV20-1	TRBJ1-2	CSASPRANWGGYTF
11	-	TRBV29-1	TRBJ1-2	CSVEVGYGYTF
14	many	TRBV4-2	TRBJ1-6	CASSQDGPDSPLHF
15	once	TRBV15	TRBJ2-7	CATSRDRDWEYEQYF
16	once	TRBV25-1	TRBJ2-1	CASSESTGAVYNEQFF
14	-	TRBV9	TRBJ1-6	CASSVGGRDSPLHF
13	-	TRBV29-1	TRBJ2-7	CSVRTGDCYEQYF
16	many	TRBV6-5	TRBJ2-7	CASSYRVQGLYYEQYF
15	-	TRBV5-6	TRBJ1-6	CASSVRQGYNSPLHF
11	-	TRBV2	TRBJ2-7	CATGGGYEQYF
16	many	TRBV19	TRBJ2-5	CASSINGGGFQETQYF
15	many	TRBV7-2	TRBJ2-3	CASSNSGGGTDTQYF
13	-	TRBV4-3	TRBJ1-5	CASSQGKGQPQHF
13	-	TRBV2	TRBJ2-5	CARSGLVGETQYF
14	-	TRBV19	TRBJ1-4	CASSTGGVGEKLFF
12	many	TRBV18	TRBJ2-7	CASSPPTYEQYF
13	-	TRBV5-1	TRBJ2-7	CASSLGGLGEQYF
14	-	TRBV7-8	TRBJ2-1	CASSGRDRVNEQFF
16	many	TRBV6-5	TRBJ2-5	CASSYSASGEQETQYF
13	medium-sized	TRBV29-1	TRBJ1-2	CSVEAQVNYGYTF
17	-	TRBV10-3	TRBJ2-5	CAISARVGAGGQETQYF
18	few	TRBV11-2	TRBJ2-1	CASSFDGPVVRPYSEQFF
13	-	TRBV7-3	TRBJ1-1	CASSLIGGAEAFF
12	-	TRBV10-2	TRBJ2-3	CASRAGADTQYF
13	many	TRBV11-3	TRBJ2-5	CASSFRGRETQYF
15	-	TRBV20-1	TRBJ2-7	CSARSSGGLRGEQYF
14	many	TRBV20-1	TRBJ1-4	CSARDYRGREKLFF
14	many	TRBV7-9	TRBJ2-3	CASSLGGGSDTQYF
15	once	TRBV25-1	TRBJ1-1	CASSPSTGIGTEAFF
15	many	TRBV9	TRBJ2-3	CASSARGARTDTQYF
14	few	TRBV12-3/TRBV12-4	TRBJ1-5	CASTQGYRHQPQHF
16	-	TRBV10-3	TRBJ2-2	CASRKTSGGDTGELFF
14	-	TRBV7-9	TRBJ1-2	CASSATGGGYGYTF